These 24 T cell receptor beta chains share one sample of origin, sequenced in a study of blood T cell repertoires in COVID-19. Generated by immunoSEQ multiplex PCR, the TCRdb table keeps only in-frame clones and is missing some. This sample has about 310,000 clones, with about 90% found just once. Input material: peripheral blood. The receptors here all came from a woman in her twenties or thirties with COVID-19, enrolled during active disease.

This chain links TRBV5-6 with TRBJ2-5, with TRBD2 identical over 10 bases. This CDR3 is 17 amino acids long. The V and J ends lost 4 bases and 4 bases, in that order; junction bases with no gene match: 13. Germline-derived CDR1 and CDR2 are SGHDT and YYEEEE. The chain's CDR3 is CASSLLAGDPSLETQYF. CDR3 bases: TGTGCCAGCAGCCTCCTAGCGGGAGACCCGAGCCTAGAGACCCAGTACTTC.

The chain combines TRBV18 with TRBJ1-2; D call uncertain. This CDR3 is built from 14 residues. CDR1 is KGHSH and CDR2 is LQKENI in the germline V gene. The ends were cut back, 2 bases at V and 8 bases at J, with 15 bases in the middle. CDR3 in amino acids: CASSPGSSGWGYTF. DNA for the CDR3: TGTGCCAGCTCACCAGGAAGCTCGGGATGGGGCTACACCTTC.

This chain uses TRBV4-1 with TRBJ1-5; D call uncertain. V dropped 0 bases and J dropped 7 bases, with 10 bases sitting between them. There are 14 residues in the CDR3. CDR1 is MGHRA and CDR2 is YSYEKL in the germline V gene. The CDR3 sequence is CASSQDRGIQPQHF. CDR3 in DNA: TGCGCCAGCAGCCAAGATCGAGGGATCCAGCCCCAGCATTTT.

V is TRBV2 and J is TRBJ2-7; 12 nucleotides match TRBD2. The CDR3 covers 15 residues. J lost 7 bases, V lost 4 bases, and 8 bases had no gene match. The germline V gene encodes CDR1 SNHLY and CDR2 FYNNEI. CDR3 in amino acids: CASSARLAGVSEQYF. The CDR3 DNA reads as TGTGCCAGCAGTGCTAGACTAGCGGGAGTAAGTGAGCAGTACTTC.

J is TRBJ1-1 and V is TRBV7-9; 7 bases are shared with TRBD1. CDR1 is SEHNR and CDR2 is FQNEAQ in the germline V gene (reference sequence). V was clipped by 4 bases and J by 1 base; unmatched bases: 9. This CDR3 has 16 residues. The CDR3 bases are TGTGCCAGCAGCTCCCCGGGCGACAGGGCGAACACTGAAGCTTTCTTT. Protein: CASSSPGDRANTEAFF.

The rearrangement joins TRBV5-8 to TRBJ1-1; 7 nucleotides line up with TRBD1. From germline, CDR1 is SGHTS and CDR2 YDEGEE. The CDR3 consists of 16 residues. Trimming at V came to 4 bases and at J to 7 bases, leaving 16 bases not matched to a gene. CDR3 amino acids: CASSVIRAGTAIEAFF. CDR3 coding DNA: TGTGCCAGCAGCGTGATCCGCGCCGGGACAGCAATTGAAGCTTTCTTT.

This clone was seen only once. The chain combines TRBV16 with TRBJ1-5, with D perhaps matching TRBD1 (5 bases). The CDR3 contains 17 residues. With 4 bases removed from V and 1 base from J, the gap between germline ends came to 17 bases. Germline V gene data show CDR1 as KGHSY and CDR2 as FQNENV. Here the CDR3 reads CASSPPRGQLSNQPQHF. The CDR3 DNA follows: TGTGCCAGCAGCCCCCCCCGCGGACAACTAAGCAATCAGCCCCAGCATTTT.

V usage is TRBV6-5 and J usage is TRBJ1-6; 9 positions agree with TRBD1. Germline V CDR1 and CDR2: MNHEY, SVGAGI. Trimming at V came to 6 bases and at J to 10 bases, leaving 4 bases not matched to a gene. The CDR3 is 13 amino acids. The CDR3 reads CASSTGGRSPLHF. The CDR3 DNA follows: TGTGCCAGCAGCACAGGGGGCAGATCACCCCTCCACTTT.

This CDR3 reads CASSSSTGWKETQYF. As DNA, the CDR3 is TGTGCCAGCTCTTCATCGACAGGGTGGAAAGAGACCCAGTACTTC. The genes are TRBV18 and TRBJ2-5, with 7 bases fitting TRBD1. CDR3 length: 15 amino acids. Germline V gene data show CDR1 as KGHSH and CDR2 as LQKENI. With V trimmed by 6 bases and J by 3 bases, 10 bases remained unmatched.

V and J are TRBV5-1 and TRBJ2-2, with 14 positions matching TRBD2. Germline V lookup: CDR1 SGHRS, CDR2 YFSETQ. The CDR3 is 16 amino acids. Losses at the gene ends were 3 bases for V and 6 bases for J; bases not matched to a gene: 4. CDR3 residues: CASSYAGLAGAGELFF. The CDR3 region has the DNA TGCGCCAGCAGCTATGCGGGACTAGCGGGAGCCGGGGAGCTGTTTTTT.

The V gene is TRBV7-8, the J gene TRBJ2-5; D possibly corresponds to TRBD2 (6 bases). CDR3 length equals 16 residues. The germline V gene has CDR1 SGHVS and CDR2 FQNEAQ. Trimming removed 3 bases at V and 0 bases at J, with 14 bases between. The CDR3 sequence: CASSLGTLGYQETQYF. DNA for the CDR3: TGTGCCAGCAGCTTGGGGACTTTGGGTTACCAAGAGACCCAGTACTTC. Supplemented by reference TRBV7-8 and TRBJ2-5, the full variable domain reads GAGVSQSPRYKVAKRGQDVALRCDPISGHVSLFWYQQALGQGPEFLTYFQNEAQLDKSGLPSDRFFAERPEGSVSTLKIQRTQQEDSAVYLCASSLGTLGYQETQYFGPGTRLLVL.

The chain recombines TRBV9 with TRBJ2-5; maybe TRBD1 (5 bases). V lost 2 bases to trimming and J lost 0 bases, with 8 bases between them. This CDR3 comprises 14 residues. Per germline, CDR1 SGDLS and CDR2 YYNGEE. In DNA, the CDR3 is TGTGCCAGCAGCGTCGACAGTTACCAAGAGACCCAGTACTTC. Translating gives CASSVDSYQETQYF.

This chain connects TRBV30 to TRBJ1-5, with TRBD1 matching 10 bases. The CDR3 is made up of 13 amino acids. Germline CDR1 is GTSNPN and CDR2 is SVGIG (reference sequence). The V and J ends lost 3 bases and 8 bases, in that order; junction bases with no gene match: 4. This chain's CDR3 is CAWRDRGQEPQHF. The CDR3 coding sequence is TGTGCCTGGAGAGACAGGGGGCAAGAGCCCCAGCATTTT.

The rearrangement joins TRBV7-8 to TRBJ2-7, with D possibly being TRBD2 (5 bases). Trimming removed 1 base from V and 4 bases from J, with 17 bases in between. CDR1 is SGHVS, CDR2 FQNEAQ, per germline. The length of the CDR3 is 16 residues. The CDR3 loop is CASSLESGGPGYEQYF. The CDR3 coding sequence is TGTGCCAGCAGCTTAGAGTCAGGAGGCCCTGGGTACGAGCAGTACTTC.

The chain links TRBV23-1 to TRBJ1-2; D not resolved. TRBV23-1 is assigned to the ORF class and has an uncertain function. The CDR3 is made up of 16 amino acids. The V end was cut by 3 bases, the J end by 5 bases, with 19 bases between. The CDR3 protein is CASSQPPPGKRYGYTF. The CDR3 region has the DNA TGCGCCAGCAGTCAGCCCCCGCCGGGAAAGCGGTATGGCTACACCTTC.

This rearrangement joins TRBV5-1 to TRBJ1-2, with D tentatively TRBD1 (6 bases). The germline V gene encodes CDR1 SGHRS and CDR2 YFSETQ. This CDR3 is built from 14 residues. Trimming removed 0 bases at V and 5 bases at J, with 11 bases between. CDR3: CASSLEQGRYGYTF. The CDR3 DNA is TGCGCCAGCAGCTTGGAACAGGGACGGTATGGCTACACCTTC.

This clone was found a few times. The chain combines TRBV29-1 with TRBJ1-1; tentatively, D is TRBD1 (5 bases). The CDR3 totals 14 residues. Trimming shortened V by 1 base and J by 2 bases, and 11 bases separated the two germline ends. From germline, CDR1 is SQVTM and CDR2 ANQGSEA. CDR3 DNA sequence: TGCAGCGTTGAAGGGTCCAGGGCCAACACTGAAGCTTTCTTT. It yields the protein CSVEGSRANTEAFF.

The chain couples TRBV28 to TRBJ2-3; 8 nucleotides align to TRBD2. The V gene end was trimmed by 5 bases and the J gene end by 4 bases; junction bases not matched to a gene: 5. Germline loops: CDR1 MDHEN, CDR2 SYDVKM. CDR3 size: 14 residues. CDR3 in DNA: TGTGCCAGCAGTCACGGGGGGGTCCCAGATACGCAGTATTTT. It translates to CASSHGGVPDTQYF.

The chain is built from TRBV30 and TRBJ2-7; 8 nucleotides line up with TRBD2. J was trimmed by 2 bases and V by 7 bases; bases with no gene match: 4. Germline loops: CDR1 GTSNPN, CDR2 SVGIG (reference sequence). This CDR3 has 12 residues. The CDR3 protein is CASVAGTYEQYF. CDR3 DNA sequence: TGTGCCTCAGTAGCGGGGACCTACGAGCAGTACTTC.

Only one count was recorded for this clone. The rearrangement joins TRBV29-1 to TRBJ1-1; 9 bases line up with TRBD1. The CDR3 contains 12 residues. The trim removed 4 bases at V and 4 bases at J, leaving 1 base unmatched. Germline CDR1 reads SQVTM; CDR2 reads ANQGSEA. The CDR3 reads CSVGQGGTEAFF. CDR3 sequence (DNA): TGCAGCGTTGGACAGGGGGGCACTGAAGCTTTCTTT.

This chain uses TRBV2 with TRBJ1-1, with 7 bases identical to TRBD1. Germline V gives CDR1 SNHLY, CDR2 FYNNEI. J lost 5 bases, V lost 10 bases, and 7 bases had no gene match. CDR3 length equals 12 residues. CDR3 in amino acids: CAKMTGWTEAFF. For the CDR3, the DNA is TGTGCCAAGATGACAGGGTGGACTGAAGCTTTCTTT. The full variable domain, its missing parts supplied by reference TRBV2 and TRBJ1-1, is EPEVTQTPSHQVTQMGQEVILRCVPISNHLYFYWYRQILGQKVEFLVSFYNNEISEKSEIFDDQFSVERPDGSNFTLKIRSTKLEDSAMYFCAKMTGWTEAFFGQGTRLTVV.

The chain couples TRBV12-3 or TRBV12-4 to TRBJ1-4; D gene unclear. Trimming left V 3 bases short and J 6 bases short, with 8 bases between. The CDR3 sequence is 13 residues long. CDR3 loop: CASSFVRDEKLFF. The DNA for the CDR3 is TGTGCCAGCAGTTTTGTGCGGGATGAAAAACTGTTTTTT.

This clone was recorded once. The genes are TRBV7-8 and TRBJ2-5, with D possibly matching TRBD2 (6 bases). V was clipped by 0 bases and J by 1 base, with 9 bases between them. This CDR3 spans 15 amino acids. The germline V gene encodes CDR1 SGHVS and CDR2 FQNEAQ. CDR3 DNA sequence: TGTGCCAGCAGCTTAGCGGGGCGGGGCCAAGAGACCCAGTACTTC. It encodes CASSLAGRGQETQYF.

The chain carries TRBV5-1 and TRBJ2-2; D remains unclear. Germline V CDR1 and CDR2: SGHRS, YFSETQ. This CDR3 spans 14 amino acids. The ends were cut back, 4 bases at V and 5 bases at J, with 12 bases in the middle. CDR3 amino acids: CASSLTQVTGELFF. The CDR3, as DNA: TGCGCCAGCAGCCTCACCCAGGTGACCGGGGAGCTGTTTTTT.